This entry lists 3 T cell receptor beta chains sequenced from one sample in a study of T cell repertoires in cytomegalovirus infection. TCRdb redid the calling of the reads with MiXCR, one entry per CDR3 protein. The table lists 40,000 to 50,000 distinct CDR3 sequences, 20% of them singletons, with approximately 18% in the top ten. Antigen specificity for these receptors is unknown. Specimen: PBMCs, sequenced either directly or after in vitro stimulation (not recorded which). These receptors came from a human donor in good health (CMV status not recorded). Some clones in this sample may be carry-over from other donors' samples.

The CDR3 spells CSARDGETNVLTF. In DNA form, the CDR3 reads TGCAGTGCTAGAGATGGGGAAACCAACGTCCTGACTTTC. This chain uses TRBV20-1 with TRBJ2-6; D is uncertain. CDR3 size: 13 residues. Germline lookup yields CDR1 DFQATT and CDR2 SNEGSKA (reference sequence). With 0 bases removed from V and 8 bases from J, the gap between germline ends came to 8 bases.

This clonotype has at least ten counts. V is TRBV11-2 and J is TRBJ2-1; D ambiguous. Trimming shortened V by 7 bases and J by 5 bases, and 18 bases separated the two germline ends. CDR3 length equals 15 residues. CDR1 and CDR2 from the germline V gene are SGHAT and FQNNGV. CDR3 sequence reads: CASTPSSAGDNEQFF. For the CDR3, the DNA is TGTGCCAGCACACCCTCCTCGGCAGGTGACAATGAGCAGTTCTTC.

This clonotype showed up many times. The V gene is TRBV7-2, the J gene TRBJ2-7; D is undetermined. CDR3 size: 12 residues. Germline CDR1 and CDR2: SGHTA and FQGNSA. V shed 6 bases and J shed 0 bases, with 6 bases lying between them. Here the CDR3 DNA reads TGTGCCAGCAGTCCCGCCTCCTACGAGCAGTACTTC. Translated: CASSPASYEQYF.